The entry that follows covers one T cell receptor beta chain sequence. Its antigen remains unknown. The data belong to a study of radiotherapy plus CTLA-4 blockade in lung cancer. Study-wide context: 18% of patients responded objectively, and 31% achieved disease control. Overall study results and limits: In blood, TCR clones derived from the tumor expanded after radiotherapy plus ipilimumab.

Repertoires were generated with immunoSEQ multiplex PCR, while TCRdb's copy carries only in-frame clones and drops some. The sample lists roughly 110,000 clones; 70% to 90% were seen once. The CDR3 totals 14 residues. CDR1 and CDR2 (germline): SGHTS, YDEGEE. V was pared by 2 bases and J by 2 bases, with 10 bases between. This chain connects TRBV5-8 to TRBJ1-1; D call uncertain. Sequenced here: peripheral blood, sampled from a patient treated with radiotherapy plus ipilimumab. The receptor comes from a human donor with non-small cell lung cancer that progressed on radiotherapy plus ipilimumab. Some clones in this sample may be carry-over from other donors' samples. CDR3 sequence reads: CASSFFVVNTEAFF. CDR3 nucleotide sequence: TGTGCCAGCAGCTTTTTCGTAGTCAACACTGAAGCTTTCTTT.